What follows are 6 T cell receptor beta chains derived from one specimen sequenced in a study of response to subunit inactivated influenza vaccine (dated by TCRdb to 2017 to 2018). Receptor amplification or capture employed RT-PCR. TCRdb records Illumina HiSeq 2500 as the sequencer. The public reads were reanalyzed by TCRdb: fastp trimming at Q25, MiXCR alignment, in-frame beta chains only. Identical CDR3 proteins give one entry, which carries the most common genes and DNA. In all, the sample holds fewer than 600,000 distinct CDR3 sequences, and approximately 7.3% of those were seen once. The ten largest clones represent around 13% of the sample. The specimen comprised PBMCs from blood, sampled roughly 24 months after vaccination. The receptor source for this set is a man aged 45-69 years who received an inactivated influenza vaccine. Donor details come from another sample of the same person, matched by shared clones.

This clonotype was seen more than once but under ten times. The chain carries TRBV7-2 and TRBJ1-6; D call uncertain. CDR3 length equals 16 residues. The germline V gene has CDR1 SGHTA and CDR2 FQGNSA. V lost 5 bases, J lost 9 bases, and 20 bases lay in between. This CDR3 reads CASSPVVSGVGSPLHF. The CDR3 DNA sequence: TGTGCCAGCAGCCCCGTAGTAAGCGGGGTTGGTTCACCCCTCCACTTT.

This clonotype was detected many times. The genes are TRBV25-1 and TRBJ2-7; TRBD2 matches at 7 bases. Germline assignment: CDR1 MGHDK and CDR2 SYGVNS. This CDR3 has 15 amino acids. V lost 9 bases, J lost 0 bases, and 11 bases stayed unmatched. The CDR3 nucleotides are TGTGCCAGTTACCTTAGCGGGCGAAGCTCCTACGAGCAGTACTTC. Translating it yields CASYLSGRSSYEQYF.

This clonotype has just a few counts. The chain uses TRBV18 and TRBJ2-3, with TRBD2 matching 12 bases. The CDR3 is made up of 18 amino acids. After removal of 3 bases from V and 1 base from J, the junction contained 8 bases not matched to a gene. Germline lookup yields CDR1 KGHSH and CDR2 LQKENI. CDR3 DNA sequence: TGTGCCAGCTCACCGACTAGCGGGAGCCCCACAGGCACAGATACGCAGTATTTT. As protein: CASSPTSGSPTGTDTQYF.

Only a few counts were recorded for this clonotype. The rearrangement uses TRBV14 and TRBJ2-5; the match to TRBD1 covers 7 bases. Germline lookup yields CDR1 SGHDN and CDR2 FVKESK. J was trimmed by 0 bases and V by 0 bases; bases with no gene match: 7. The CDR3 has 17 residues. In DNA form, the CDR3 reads TGTGCCAGCAGCCAAGATAGAGACAGGGTCTACCAAGAGACCCAGTACTTC. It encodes CASSQDRDRVYQETQYF.

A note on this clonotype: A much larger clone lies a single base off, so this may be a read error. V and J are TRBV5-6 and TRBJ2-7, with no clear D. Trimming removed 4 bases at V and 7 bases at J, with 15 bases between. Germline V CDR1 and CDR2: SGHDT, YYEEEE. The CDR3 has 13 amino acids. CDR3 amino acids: CASSPSLGQEQYF. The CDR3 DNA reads TGTGCCAGCAGCCCGAGTCTTGGGCAGGAGCAGTACTTC. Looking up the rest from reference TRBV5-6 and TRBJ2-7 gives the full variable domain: DAGVTQSPTHLIKTRGQQVTLRCSPKSGHDTVSWYQQALGQGPQFIFQYYEEEERQRGNFPDRFSGHQFPNYSSELNVNALLLGDSALYLCASSPSLGQEQYFGPGTRLTVT.

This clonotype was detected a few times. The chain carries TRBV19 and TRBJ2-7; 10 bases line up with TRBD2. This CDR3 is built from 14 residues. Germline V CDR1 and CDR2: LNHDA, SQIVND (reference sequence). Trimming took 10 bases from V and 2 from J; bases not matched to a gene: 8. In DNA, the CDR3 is TGTGCCACCAGATCCAGCGGGAGGGCCTACGAGCAGTACTTC. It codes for CATRSSGRAYEQYF. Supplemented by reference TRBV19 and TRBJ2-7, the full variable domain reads DGGITQSPKYLFRKEGQNVTLSCEQNLNHDAMYWYRQDPGQGLRLIYYSQIVNDFQKGDIAEGYSVSREKKESFPLTVTSAQKNPTAFYLCATRSSGRAYEQYFGPGTRLTVT.